This TCR beta chain was sequenced for a study of cytomegalovirus exposure and HLA in healthy donors. The study ran its PCR with 60 Vbeta and 13 Jbeta primers. The data were produced by immunoSEQ multiplex PCR, yet TCRdb's version contains in-frame clones alone and is incomplete. The data show around 150,000 clones, roughly four fifths seen once. Overall study findings and caveats: Common viral pathogens were later found to be apparently linked to several of the most significant clusters.

Germline V CDR1 and CDR2: LGHNT, FRNRAP. V was cut by 0 bases and J by 4 bases, with 15 bases left in between. The CDR3 consists of 17 residues. Concerning this clone: The antigen is not known.

Sequences were obtained from PBMCs. This chain joins TRBV12-5 and TRBJ2-2; D may be TRBD1 (6 bases). The receptor's source is a young woman in good health and CMV-seronegative. Written as DNA, the CDR3 is TGTGCTAGTGGTTTGGTAATTGGGGGCAGGGGCACCGGGGAGCTGTTTTTT. This sequence encodes CASGLVIGGRGTGELFF.